These 12 T cell receptor beta chains were all obtained from the same sample, sequenced in a study of long-term antiretroviral therapy in people with HIV. It was version v3.0 of the immunoSEQ assay that was run at survey level. The table came from immunoSEQ multiplex PCR; TCRdb's copy has only in-frame clones and leaves some out. The data hold some 20,000 clones, with more than 65% observed a single time. Specimen: unsorted PBMCs, collected around 2.5 years after starting antiretroviral therapy. The receptors were gathered from a man aged 35 to 55 with HIV.

This rearrangement joins TRBV9 to TRBJ1-2; 7 bases fit TRBD1. CDR3 size: 16 residues. V dropped 4 bases and J dropped 5; count of bases not matched to a gene: 14. CDR1 and CDR2 (germline): SGDLS, YYNGEE. Here the CDR3 reads CASSPLPGAGGYGYTF. In DNA form, the CDR3 reads TGTGCCAGCAGCCCACTCCCCGGGGCAGGGGGATATGGCTACACCTTC.

The V gene is TRBV7-2, the J gene TRBJ2-7; D remains unclear. The germline gives CDR1 SGHTA, CDR2 FQGNSA. Trimming removed 8 bases from V and 3 bases from J, with 20 bases in between. This CDR3 has 15 residues. DNA of the CDR3: TGTGCCAGCGGGTGGGCGGAAAAGTGGCACTACGAGCAGTACTTC. Residues: CASGWAEKWHYEQYF.

The J gene is TRBJ2-7, the V gene TRBV7-2, with D maybe TRBD2 (6 bases). Per germline, CDR1 SGHTA and CDR2 FQGNSA. Trimming shortened V by 4 bases and J by 3 bases, and 13 bases separated the two germline ends. This CDR3 comprises 14 residues. The CDR3 reads CASSSGTGVYEQYF. The CDR3 DNA follows: TGTGCCAGCAGCTCCGGGACGGGGGTCTACGAGCAGTACTTC.

This clone came up once. The rearrangement joins TRBV2 to TRBJ2-7; D may be TRBD1 (6 bases). Germline V gene sequence: CDR1 SNHLY, CDR2 FYNNEI. The V end was cut by 4 bases, the J end by 0 bases, with 10 bases between. There are 14 residues in the CDR3. The CDR3 spells CASSVIGGSYEQYF. CDR3 sequence (DNA): TGTGCCAGCAGTGTTATAGGGGGCTCCTACGAGCAGTACTTC.

The gene calls are TRBV6-1 and TRBJ1-5; D not resolved. The V gene lost 2 bases and the J gene lost 0 bases, with 8 bases spanning the gap. Germline CDR1 reads MNHNS; CDR2 reads SASEGT. This CDR3 spans 15 amino acids. CDR3 coding DNA: TGTGCCAGCAGTGAACTTAGTCGTAGCAATCAGCCCCAGCATTTT. The encoded protein is CASSELSRSNQPQHF.

In its sample, this clone was seen a few times. The rearrangement joins TRBV18 to TRBJ1-5; 7 bases are shared with TRBD1. CDR3 length: 15 amino acids. Germline V gene sequence: CDR1 KGHSH, CDR2 LQKENI. The V gene end was trimmed by 2 bases and the J gene end by 1 base; junction bases not matched to a gene: 2. DNA for the CDR3: TGTGCCAGCTCACCAGCGACAGGGAGCAATCAGCCCCAGCATTTT. This gives the protein CASSPATGSNQPQHF.

The V gene is TRBV6-5, the J gene TRBJ1-5; D call uncertain. Trimming stripped 10 bases from V and 3 bases from J, with 16 bases between. The CDR3 is 14 amino acids. The germline V gene has CDR1 MNHEY and CDR2 SVGAGI. CDR3 region: CATREGAHNQPQHF. The CDR3 bases are TGTGCCACAAGAGAGGGCGCGCACAATCAGCCCCAGCATTTT.

The chain joins TRBV19 to TRBJ2-2; TRBD1 aligns across 9 bases. The germline CDR1 and CDR2 sequences are LNHDA and SQIVND (reference sequence). This CDR3 has 15 amino acids. The junction had 2 bases not matched to a gene; V was cut back by 6 bases and J by 0 bases. The CDR3 spells CASRGQGTNTGELFF. The CDR3 nucleotides read TGTGCCAGTAGGGGACAGGGAACGAACACCGGGGAGCTGTTTTTT.

The chain uses TRBV14 and TRBJ2-5; D remains ambiguous. Between the trimmed V and J ends, which lost 5 bases and 5 bases, there was a span of 12 bases. This CDR3 is built from 13 residues. The germline V gene encodes CDR1 SGHDN and CDR2 FVKESK. For the CDR3, the DNA is TGTGCCAGCAGCGGCGAACTGGGGGAGACCCAGTACTTC. It translates to CASSGELGETQYF. Drawing the rest from reference TRBV14 and TRBJ2-5, the complete variable domain is EAGVTQFPSHSVIEKGQTVTLRCDPISGHDNLYWYRRVMGKEIKFLLHFVKESKQDESGMPNNRFLAERTGGTYSTLKVQPAELEDSGVYFCASSGELGETQYFGPGTRLLVL.

This chain connects TRBV7-9 to TRBJ2-1; D may be TRBD1 or TRBD2 (5 bases each). The length of the CDR3 is 15 residues. Germline CDR1 is SEHNR and CDR2 is FQNEAQ (reference sequence). V lost 5 bases to trimming and J lost 3 bases, with 14 bases between them. CDR3 in DNA: TGTGCCAGCAGCCCAGACTGGGGGTACTACAATGAGCAGTTCTTC. This codes for CASSPDWGYYNEQFF. Full variable domain (outside the CDR3, taken from reference TRBV7-9 and TRBJ2-1): DTGVSQNPRHKITKRGQNVTFRCDPISEHNRLYWYRQTLGQGPEFLTYFQNEAQLEKSRLLSDRFSAERPKGSFSTLEIQRTEQGDSAMYLCASSPDWGYYNEQFFGPGTRLTVL.

This clone was picked up one time. The V gene is TRBV7-2, the J gene TRBJ2-6, with TRBD1 identical over 8 bases. With 5 bases clipped from V and 0 bases from J, the junction kept 6 bases outside the gene matches. Germline loops: CDR1 SGHTA, CDR2 FQGNSA. The CDR3 totals 17 residues. The CDR3 region is CASSAAGTGSGANVLTF. The DNA of the CDR3 is TGTGCCAGCAGCGCCGCCGGGACAGGCTCTGGGGCCAACGTCCTGACTTTC.

This clone occurred a few times. The V and J genes are TRBV16 and TRBJ1-5; 10 bases align to TRBD1. The CDR3 runs to 17 residues. V shed 5 bases and J 4 bases; nucleotides not matched to a gene: 11. Germline V gene data show CDR1 as KGHSY and CDR2 as FQNENV. The DNA of the CDR3 is TGTGCCAGCAGCTCCGGACAGGGGGGTGTCGGTAATCAGCCCCAGCATTTT. Protein sequence: CASSSGQGGVGNQPQHF.